The rows below give T cell receptor beta chains drawn from one sample of a study of blood T cell repertoires in COVID-19. Profiling relied on immunoSEQ multiplex PCR, and the TCRdb table lists in-frame clones only, not all of them. The sample contains around 220,000 clones, 85% to 90% of which appear only once. The source material was peripheral blood. Receptors originate from a man aged 50 to 59 with acute or convalescent COVID-19. CDR3s include the opening cysteine and the closing phenylalanine or tryptophan. Fields, in order: CDR3 length, J gene, V gene, clone size, D gene, CDR3 protein, CDR3 DNA. D genes are given only for firm matches. Size tells how often a clone was seen (once, few, many) or the class of an expanded clone, and some rows leave it out.

CDR3 length: 13
J gene: TRBJ1-2
V gene: TRBV14
clone size: -
D gene: -
CDR3 protein: CASSQDLDYGYTF
CDR3 DNA: TGTGCCAGCAGCCAGGACTTGGACTATGGCTACACCTTC

CDR3 length: 17
J gene: TRBJ2-5
V gene: TRBV4-1
clone size: -
D gene: TRBD2
CDR3 protein: CASSQEATSGGQETQYF
CDR3 DNA: TGCGCCAGCAGCCAAGAGGCGACTAGCGGGGGTCAAGAGACCCAGTACTTC

CDR3 length: 16
J gene: TRBJ1-2
V gene: TRBV12-5
clone size: few
D gene: -
CDR3 protein: CASGLPPRGSNYGYTF
CDR3 DNA: TGTGCTAGTGGTTTGCCCCCGAGGGGGTCTAACTATGGCTACACCTTC

CDR3 length: 12
J gene: TRBJ1-1
V gene: TRBV29-1
clone size: -
D gene: -
CDR3 protein: CSVARQNTEAFF
CDR3 DNA: TGCAGCGTTGCCAGGCAGAACACTGAAGCTTTCTTT

CDR3 length: 17
J gene: TRBJ2-3
V gene: TRBV5-1
clone size: -
D gene: -
CDR3 protein: CASSLAVHSGSTDTQYF
CDR3 DNA: TGCGCCAGCAGCTTGGCCGTCCACTCGGGGAGCACAGATACGCAGTATTTT

CDR3 length: 14
J gene: TRBJ2-1
V gene: TRBV9
clone size: -
D gene: TRBD2
CDR3 protein: CASSVSGTSNEQFF
CDR3 DNA: TGTGCCAGCAGCGTAAGCGGGACTAGTAATGAGCAGTTCTTC

CDR3 length: 15
J gene: TRBJ1-2
V gene: TRBV19
clone size: once
D gene: TRBD1
CDR3 protein: CASSTTGAVSYGYTF
CDR3 DNA: TGTGCCAGTAGTACTACAGGGGCTGTTAGCTATGGCTACACCTTC

CDR3 length: 17
J gene: TRBJ1-3
V gene: TRBV7-6
clone size: -
D gene: -
CDR3 protein: CASSLVGRAVSGNTIYF
CDR3 DNA: TGTGCCAGCAGCTTAGTGGGCAGGGCCGTCTCTGGAAACACCATATATTTT

CDR3 length: 14
J gene: TRBJ1-1
V gene: TRBV6-5
clone size: -
D gene: -
CDR3 protein: CASIAGVSNTEAFF
CDR3 DNA: TGTGCCAGCATCGCAGGTGTATCGAACACTGAAGCTTTCTTT

CDR3 length: 15
J gene: TRBJ1-5
V gene: TRBV18
clone size: few
D gene: -
CDR3 protein: CASSPLSESNQPQHF
CDR3 DNA: TGTGCCAGCTCACCCCTTTCGGAGAGCAATCAGCCCCAGCATTTT

CDR3 length: 13
J gene: TRBJ1-6
V gene: TRBV14
clone size: few
D gene: -
CDR3 protein: CASSQEGATPLHF
CDR3 DNA: TGTGCCAGCAGCCAAGAGGGCGCGACACCCCTCCACTTT

CDR3 length: 13
J gene: TRBJ1-1
V gene: TRBV12-3/TRBV12-4
clone size: -
D gene: -
CDR3 protein: CASSLSRNTEAFF
CDR3 DNA: TGTGCCAGCAGTTTATCCAGGAACACTGAAGCTTTCTTT

CDR3 length: 18
J gene: TRBJ2-7
V gene: TRBV2
clone size: -
D gene: -
CDR3 protein: CASSLNGYPSGSSYEQYF
CDR3 DNA: TGTGCCAGCAGTCTAAACGGTTATCCATCGGGGTCCTCCTACGAGCAGTACTTC

CDR3 length: 12
J gene: TRBJ2-2
V gene: TRBV6-4
clone size: -
D gene: TRBD2
CDR3 protein: CAAGDYPAELFF
CDR3 DNA: TGTGCCGCCGGGGACTACCCTGCGGAGCTGTTTTTT

CDR3 length: 14
J gene: TRBJ1-1
V gene: TRBV6-5
clone size: -
D gene: TRBD1
CDR3 protein: CASRDRDRDTEAFF
CDR3 DNA: TGTGCCAGCAGGGACCGGGACAGAGACACTGAAGCTTTCTTT

CDR3 length: 15
J gene: TRBJ1-2
V gene: TRBV2
clone size: -
D gene: TRBD1
CDR3 protein: CASSTMRQGNYGYTF
CDR3 DNA: TGTGCCAGCAGTACTATGCGACAGGGGAACTATGGCTACACCTTC

CDR3 length: 15
J gene: TRBJ2-5
V gene: TRBV7-9
clone size: -
D gene: -
CDR3 protein: CASSLGQGGRETQYF
CDR3 DNA: TGTGCCAGCAGCTTAGGTCAGGGCGGTCGAGAGACCCAGTACTTC

CDR3 length: 13
J gene: TRBJ1-1
V gene: TRBV6-6
clone size: -
D gene: -
CDR3 protein: CASSTDSKTEAFF
CDR3 DNA: TGTGCCAGCAGTACGGACAGCAAAACTGAAGCTTTCTTT

CDR3 length: 15
J gene: TRBJ2-2
V gene: TRBV4-1
clone size: few
D gene: TRBD1
CDR3 protein: CASSPGQMATGELFF
CDR3 DNA: TGCGCCAGCAGCCCGGGACAGATGGCCACCGGGGAGCTGTTTTTT

CDR3 length: 15
J gene: TRBJ2-3
V gene: TRBV24-1
clone size: -
D gene: -
CDR3 protein: CATQDTGTSTDTQYF
CDR3 DNA: TGTGCCACCCAAGATACCGGGACTAGCACAGATACGCAGTATTTT

CDR3 length: 16
J gene: TRBJ1-4
V gene: TRBV6-1
clone size: -
D gene: -
CDR3 protein: CASSERPPVANEKLFF
CDR3 DNA: TGTGCCAGCAGTGAACGCCCCCCGGTGGCTAATGAAAAACTGTTTTTT

CDR3 length: 16
J gene: TRBJ1-2
V gene: TRBV4-1
clone size: -
D gene: -
CDR3 protein: CASSQDLARNLYGYTF
CDR3 DNA: TGCGCCAGCAGCCAAGACTTGGCCAGGAACCTCTATGGCTACACCTTC

CDR3 length: 14
J gene: TRBJ1-2
V gene: TRBV7-2
clone size: -
D gene: -
CDR3 protein: CASSLDFGGYGYTF
CDR3 DNA: TGTGCCAGCAGCTTAGACTTCGGAGGCTATGGCTACACCTTC

CDR3 length: 16
J gene: TRBJ1-4
V gene: TRBV23-1
clone size: -
D gene: -
CDR3 protein: CASSRRVRSLNEKLFF
CDR3 DNA: TGCGCCAGCAGTCGGCGGGTAAGGAGCTTGAATGAAAAACTGTTTTTT

CDR3 length: 15
J gene: TRBJ2-5
V gene: TRBV11-3
clone size: -
D gene: TRBD2
CDR3 protein: CASSRSGGAQETQYF
CDR3 DNA: TGTGCCAGCAGCCGTAGCGGGGGGGCCCAAGAGACCCAGTACTTC

CDR3 length: 15
J gene: TRBJ2-5
V gene: TRBV24-1
clone size: -
D gene: -
CDR3 protein: CATSDGHRSSETQYF
CDR3 DNA: TGTGCCACCAGTGACGGACACCGATCTTCGGAGACCCAGTACTTC

CDR3 length: 15
J gene: TRBJ1-6
V gene: TRBV11-2
clone size: -
D gene: -
CDR3 protein: CASRSPAGYNSPLHF
CDR3 DNA: TGTGCCAGCAGGTCGCCGGCAGGATATAATTCACCCCTCCACTTT

CDR3 length: 13
J gene: TRBJ1-2
V gene: TRBV10-3
clone size: -
D gene: -
CDR3 protein: CAISDSLNYGYTF
CDR3 DNA: TGTGCCATCAGTGACAGTTTGAACTATGGCTACACCTTC

CDR3 length: 16
J gene: TRBJ2-7
V gene: TRBV6-1
clone size: -
D gene: -
CDR3 protein: CASSGFSQGQSYEQYF
CDR3 DNA: TGTGCCAGCAGTGGATTTTCACAGGGCCAGAGCTACGAGCAGTACTTC